This T cell receptor (beta chain) was identified in a study of T cell responses to AZD1222 COVID-19 vaccine. In its sample, this clone was seen once. Its specificity is not known. Study-wide points: Just 5 to 7 AZD1222 recipients tested seropositive at baseline.

Some clones are missing from TCRdb's copy, which holds only in-frame ones; the method was immunoSEQ multiplex PCR. The data hold around 120,000 clones, with over 85% observed a single time. CDR3 length: 17 amino acids. CDR1 and CDR2 (germline): MNHEY, SMNVEV (reference sequence). Trimming cost V 0 bases and J 0 bases, with 12 bases left between them. Source: peripheral blood, taken on day 0 of AZD1222 vaccination. The J gene is TRBJ2-1, the V gene TRBV27; D remains ambiguous. This TCR came from an adult in good health. CDR3 bases: TGTGCCAGCAGTTTATCGTTCACGCGAAGCTCCTACAATGAGCAGTTCTTC. This sequence encodes CASSLSFTRSSYNEQFF.